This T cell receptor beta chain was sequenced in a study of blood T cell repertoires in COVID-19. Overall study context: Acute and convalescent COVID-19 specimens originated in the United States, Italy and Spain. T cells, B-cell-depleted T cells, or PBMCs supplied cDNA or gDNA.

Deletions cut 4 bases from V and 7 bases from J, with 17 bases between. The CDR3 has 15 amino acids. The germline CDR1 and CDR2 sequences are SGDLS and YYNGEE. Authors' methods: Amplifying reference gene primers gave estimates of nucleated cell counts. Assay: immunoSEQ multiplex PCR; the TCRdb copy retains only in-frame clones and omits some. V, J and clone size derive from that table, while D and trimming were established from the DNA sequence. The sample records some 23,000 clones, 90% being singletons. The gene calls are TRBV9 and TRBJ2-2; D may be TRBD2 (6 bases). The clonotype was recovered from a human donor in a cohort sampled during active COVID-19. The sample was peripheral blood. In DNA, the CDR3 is TGTGCCAGCAGCCCCGGGGGAAGGCGGATCGGGGAGCTGTTTTTT. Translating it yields CASSPGGRRIGELFF.